One and the same sample provided the 8 T cell receptor beta chains below, sequenced in a study of blood T cell repertoires in COVID-19. Here immunoSEQ multiplex PCR was the method, and the copy in TCRdb shows in-frame clones only, minus some. The sample yields fewer than 200,000 clones, about 85% seen once. The sample consisted of peripheral blood. The receptors originated from a woman aged 55-69 years with COVID-19, enrolled during active disease.

This chain connects TRBV18 to TRBJ2-3, with D possibly matching TRBD1 (5 bases). The CDR3 sequence is 14 residues long. Germline V gene data show CDR1 as KGHSH and CDR2 as LQKENI. The germline V and J ends were trimmed by 3 bases and 1 base, with 8 bases remaining between them. In DNA, the CDR3 is TGTGCCAGCTCACCGGACACCCGCACAGATACGCAGTATTTT. Translating it yields CASSPDTRTDTQYF.

This clone appeared a few times. The CDR3 bases are TGTGCCAGCAGCCAAGGGATGCGGGAGAGGGCGTTCTTC. Translation gives CASSQGMRERAFF. This chain uses TRBV3-1 (or the pseudogene TRBV3-2) with TRBJ2-1, with 7 nucleotides matching TRBD2. V lost 1 base to trimming and J lost 15 bases; unmatched junction nucleotides: 9. Germline V gives CDR1 LGHDT, CDR2 YNNKEL (reference sequence). The CDR3 runs 13 residues.

The chain couples TRBV7-6 to TRBJ2-2; D perhaps matches TRBD1 (6 bases). CDR1 and CDR2 from the germline V gene are SGHVS and FNYEAQ. CDR3 size: 17 residues. Trimming took off 1 base at V and 0 bases at J, with 12 bases between the two ends. The CDR3 reads CASSLVIGQTNTGELFF. The CDR3 region has the DNA TGTGCCAGCAGCTTAGTTATAGGACAGACGAACACCGGGGAGCTGTTTTTT.

The chain is built from TRBV18 and TRBJ2-5; no firm D call. The CDR3 contains 13 residues. Germline V lookup: CDR1 KGHSH, CDR2 LQKENI. Trimming cost V 2 bases and J 2 bases, with 6 bases left between them. The CDR3 region is CASSPSQQETQYF. The CDR3 DNA is TGTGCCAGCTCACCATCACAGCAAGAGACCCAGTACTTC.

Written as DNA, the CDR3 is TGTGCCAGCAGCTCCCGGGACAGGGGACAAGAGACCCAGTACTTC. Encoded protein: CASSSRDRGQETQYF. The gene calls are TRBV11-1 and TRBJ2-5; 10 positions agree with TRBD1. Per the germline V gene, CDR1 is SGHAT and CDR2 is FQDESV (reference sequence). The CDR3 covers 15 residues. Trimming removed 4 bases from V and 2 bases from J; junction bases left unmatched: 4.

The chain links TRBV6-5 to TRBJ2-7; 8 positions agree with TRBD1. Germline lookup yields CDR1 MNHEY and CDR2 SVGAGI. The CDR3 is 13 residues long. Trimming removed 7 bases from V and 4 bases from J; junction bases left unmatched: 6. CDR3 loop: CASTPTGAYEQYV. The CDR3 DNA reads as TGTGCCAGCACTCCGACAGGGGCATACGAGCAGTACGTC.

This clone appeared once. V is TRBV18 and J is TRBJ2-7; 9 bases fit TRBD1. The CDR3 contains 16 residues. Germline values: CDR1 KGHSH, CDR2 LQKENI. The V gene end was trimmed by 5 bases and the J gene end by 0 bases; junction bases not matched to a gene: 8. This chain's CDR3 is CASSSTGTGNSYEQYF. In DNA form, the CDR3 reads TGTGCCAGCTCATCAACCGGGACAGGGAACTCCTACGAGCAGTACTTC.

The rearrangement joins TRBV5-1 to TRBJ2-5, with TRBD1 identical over 8 bases. Germline V gene lookup returns CDR1 SGHRS and CDR2 YFSETQ. Germline trimming cut 4 bases from V and 5 bases from J; bases unmatched to any gene: 10. This CDR3 region has 15 residues. The CDR3 coding sequence is TGCGCCAGCAGCCCCATCACAGGGGGGATCGAGACCCAGTACTTC. Its protein product is CASSPITGGIETQYF.